These 19 T cell receptor beta chains came from one sample sequenced in a study of cytomegalovirus exposure and HLA in healthy donors. The PCR made use of 60 Vbeta and 13 Jbeta primers. Sequenced by immunoSEQ multiplex PCR; TCRdb stores in-frame clones only, minus some. This table has 150,000 to 200,000 clones, roughly 80% appearing once. Sequences were obtained from PBMCs. The receptors were sampled from a woman in her 40s in good health and CMV-seropositive.

The rearrangement joins TRBV11-3 to TRBJ2-5, with a weak D call TRBD1 (6 bases). Germline lookup yields CDR1 SGHNT and CDR2 YENEEA. V lost 1 base to trimming and J lost 2 bases, with 11 bases between them. The CDR3 runs 15 residues. CDR3 coding DNA: TGTGCCAGCAGCTTAGGCAGGGGCGGTCAAGAGACCCAGTACTTC. Translated, it gives CASSLGRGGQETQYF.

This chain uses TRBV6-1 with TRBJ1-4, with D possibly being TRBD1 (5 bases). Deletions cut 7 bases from V and 7 bases from J, with 16 bases between. The length of the CDR3 is 14 residues. From germline, CDR1 is MNHNS and CDR2 SASEGT. CDR3 sequence: CASTRIGGTEKLFF. The CDR3 nucleotides are TGTGCCAGCACCCGAATCGGGGGGACTGAAAAACTGTTTTTT.

J is TRBJ2-7 and V is TRBV7-2, with TRBD2 as a possible D gene (5 bases). Germline V CDR1 and CDR2: SGHTA, FQGNSA. V was clipped by 3 bases and J by 8 bases, with 23 bases between them. CDR3 length: 16 amino acids. The CDR3 nucleotides are TGTGCCAGCAGCTTCGCTCAGCGGAACTCCTACGGCAAGCAGTACTTC. This codes for CASSFAQRNSYGKQYF.

In its sample, this clone was seen a few times. The rearrangement uses TRBV28 and TRBJ1-2; 10 nucleotides match TRBD1. The junction had 11 bases not matched to a gene; V was cut back by 7 bases and J by 3 bases. This CDR3 has 16 amino acids. The germline CDR1 and CDR2 sequences are MDHEN and SYDVKM. The CDR3 reads CASNFQGDRGYYGYTF. The CDR3 region has the DNA TGTGCCAGCAACTTTCAAGGGGACAGGGGATACTATGGCTACACCTTC.

The J gene is TRBJ2-3, the V gene TRBV11-3, with D tentatively TRBD2 (5 bases). The CDR3 runs to 16 residues. Between the trimmed V and J ends, which lost 1 base and 2 bases, there was a span of 13 bases. Germline loops: CDR1 SGHNT, CDR2 YENEEA. CDR3 coding DNA: TGTGCCAGCAGCTTAGGAACTAGTCCAGACACAGATACGCAGTATTTT. It specifies CASSLGTSPDTDTQYF. Full variable domain (remainder filled in from reference TRBV11-3 and TRBJ2-3): EAGVVQSPRYKIIEKKQPVAFWCNPISGHNTLYWYLQNLGQGPELLIRYENEEAVDDSQLPKDRFSAERLKGVDSTLKIQPAELGDSAVYLCASSLGTSPDTDTQYFGPGTRLTVL.

This chain uses TRBV4-3 with TRBJ1-5; no definite D call. Germline V CDR1 and CDR2: LGHNA, YSLEER. The CDR3 totals 16 residues. V shed 0 bases and J shed 6 bases, with 15 bases lying between them. CDR3 bases: TGCGCCAGCAGCCAAGAAGCCCACAGATTTAGTCAGCCCCAGCATTTT. Translated, it gives CASSQEAHRFSQPQHF.

The chain couples TRBV2 to TRBJ1-5, with unresolved D. The CDR3 is made up of 14 amino acids. Germline CDR1 reads SNHLY; CDR2 reads FYNNEI. Trimming pared 3 bases from V and 4 bases from J, leaving 10 bases between. The CDR3 nucleotides read TGTGCCAGCAGTGACTGGGCCCAAAATCAGCCCCAGCATTTT. As protein: CASSDWAQNQPQHF. The full variable domain, rest sourced from reference TRBV2 and TRBJ1-5, is EPEVTQTPSHQVTQMGQEVILRCVPISNHLYFYWYRQILGQKVEFLVSFYNNEISEKSEIFDDQFSVERPDGSNFTLKIRSTKLEDSAMYFCASSDWAQNQPQHFGDGTRLSIL.

The chain is built from TRBV6-5 and TRBJ2-4, with 9 bases lining up with TRBD2. This CDR3 is 15 amino acids long. Germline values: CDR1 MNHEY, CDR2 SVGAGI. The V gene end was trimmed by 4 bases and the J gene end by 7 bases; junction bases not matched to a gene: 8. The CDR3 DNA reads TGTGCCAGCAGTTCTAGCGGGAAGGGGATGAACATTCAGTACTTC. Translation gives CASSSSGKGMNIQYF.

The CDR3 bases are TGTGCCAGCCCTGCCCCCGAACTAGCCACTAAAAACCATCTCTCCTACGAGCAGTACTTC. As protein: CASPAPELATKNHLSYEQYF. This rearrangement joins TRBV9 to TRBJ2-7, with a tentative D call TRBD2 (6 bases). The CDR3 is made up of 20 amino acids. Germline V lookup: CDR1 SGDLS, CDR2 YYNGEE. The V end lost 7 bases, the J end lost 0 bases, and 32 bases lay between the germline ends.

V is TRBV19 and J is TRBJ2-5; D is possibly TRBD1 (6 bases). From germline, CDR1 is LNHDA and CDR2 SQIVND (reference sequence). CDR3 length: 14 residues. V was cut by 6 bases and J by 1 base, with 12 bases left in between. The CDR3 loop is CASSQGTLQETQYF. CDR3 sequence (DNA): TGTGCCAGTAGCCAAGGGACACTCCAAGAGACCCAGTACTTC.

The chain links TRBV30 to TRBJ2-2, with TRBD1 matching 8 bases. The CDR3 totals 14 residues. Trimming took 1 base from V and 4 from J; bases not matched to a gene: 2. The V gene's germline CDR1 is GTSNPN and CDR2 SVGIG (reference sequence). The CDR3 nucleotides read TGTGCCTGGAGTGGGGGACAGGTCACCGGGGAGCTGTTTTTT. It specifies CAWSGGQVTGELFF.

The rearrangement uses TRBV5-4 and TRBJ2-5, with D possibly being TRBD2 (6 bases). Trimming took off 4 bases at V and 0 bases at J, with 10 bases between the two ends. Germline assignment: CDR1 SGHNT and CDR2 YYREEE (reference sequence). This CDR3 region has 14 residues. CDR3 sequence: CASSNRDYQETQYF. In DNA form, the CDR3 reads TGTGCCAGCAGCAATCGGGACTACCAAGAGACCCAGTACTTC.

The chain combines TRBV19 with TRBJ2-4; 13 bases map to TRBD2. Germline CDR1 and CDR2: LNHDA and SQIVND (reference sequence). There are 17 residues in the CDR3. Trimming took 4 bases from V and 0 from J; bases not matched to a gene: 3. The CDR3 DNA follows: TGTGCCAGTAGTAAACTAGCGGGAGGGGGAGCCAAAAACATTCAGTACTTC. Its protein product is CASSKLAGGGAKNIQYF.

J is TRBJ2-1 and V is TRBV7-3, with 9 bases that match TRBD2. V dropped 2 bases and J dropped 7; count of bases not matched to a gene: 6. Germline V gives CDR1 SGHTA, CDR2 FQGTGA. This CDR3 has 15 residues. The CDR3 coding sequence is TGTGCCAGCAGCTTACTTGGCGGGAGGGCGAATGAGCAGTTCTTC. Its protein is CASSLLGGRANEQFF. Filled out from reference TRBV7-3 and TRBJ2-1, the complete variable domain reads GAGVSQTPSNKVTEKGKYVELRCDPISGHTALYWYRQSLGQGPEFLIYFQGTGAADDSGLPNDRFFAVRPEGSVSTLKIQRTERGDSAVYLCASSLLGGRANEQFFGPGTRLTVL.

J is TRBJ2-7 and V is TRBV11-2, with 7 bases identical to TRBD2. Trimming took 2 bases from V and 0 from J; bases not matched to a gene: 7. There are 16 residues in the CDR3. In germline, CDR1 is SGHAT, CDR2 FQNNGV. CDR3 nucleotide sequence: TGTGCCAGCAGCTTATTTCCCCTAGCGGCCTCCTACGAGCAGTACTTC. It encodes CASSLFPLAASYEQYF.

The rearrangement joins TRBV5-1 to TRBJ2-3, with 7 bases matching TRBD1. Germline V gene sequence: CDR1 SGHRS, CDR2 YFSETQ. The V and J ends lost 9 bases and 0 bases, in that order; junction bases with no gene match: 10. This CDR3 has 15 residues. The CDR3 nucleotides read TGCGCCACCTCCGTTGGGGGACAGAGCACAGATACGCAGTATTTT. As protein: CATSVGGQSTDTQYF.

In regard to this clone: One junction end disagrees with the germline gene, perhaps due to a read error. The genes are TRBV30 and TRBJ2-1; no definite D call. CDR1 is GTSNPN, CDR2 SVGIG, per germline (reference sequence). This CDR3 has 14 residues. The CDR3 DNA sequence: TGTGCCTGGAGTGTATCTCTAGACGGCAATGAGCGGTTCTTC. This encodes CAWSVSLDGNERFF. Complete variable domain (other parts from reference TRBV30 and TRBJ2-1): SQTIHQWPATLVQPVGSPLSLECTVEGTSNPNLYWYRQAAGRGLQLLFYSVGIGQISSEVPQNLSASRPQDRQFILSSKKLLLSDSGFYLCAWSVSLDGNERFFGPGTRLTVL.

The chain employs TRBV18 and TRBJ1-1; possibly TRBD1 for D (5 bases). Germline-derived CDR1 and CDR2 are KGHSH and LQKENI. Trimming removed 2 bases at V and 1 base at J, with 8 bases between. The length of the CDR3 is 14 residues. The CDR3 protein is CASSPVGQNTEAFF. CDR3 sequence (DNA): TGTGCCAGCTCACCAGTTGGACAGAACACTGAAGCTTTCTTT.

The rearrangement uses TRBV4-3 and TRBJ1-5; D ambiguous. CDR1 and CDR2 (germline): LGHNA, YSLEER. The CDR3 is 15 residues long. Trimming took 0 bases from V and 6 from J, leaving 12 bases between them. CDR3 loop: CASSQDLVQAQPQHF. CDR3 nucleotide sequence: TGCGCCAGCAGCCAAGATTTGGTGCAAGCTCAGCCCCAGCATTTT.